This T cell receptor (beta chain) came from a study of T-cell reconstitution after alpha-beta-depleted transplantation in children. Broader study findings: T-cell numbers and diversity, one year after transplant, stemmed largely from T cells that were newly produced. High day-60 TCRbeta diversity in some patients came from surviving recipient T cells and thymic progenitors.

CDR1 and CDR2 (germline): MNHNS, SASEGT. The CDR3 runs to 16 residues. The germline V and J ends were trimmed by 3 bases and 4 bases, with 15 bases remaining between them. It was with unique molecular identifiers that the TCRbeta library was prepared. MiXCR was run by TCRdb on the PCR reads, yielding one entry per CDR3 protein. The sample shows hundreds of thousands of distinct CDR3 sequences, 10% of them seen only once. Concerning this clonotype itself: As yet, its antigen is unknown.

The receptor comes from a boy less than two years old with acute myeloid leukemia, due to receive a stem cell transplant. Material: PBMCs, obtained before TCRalphabeta/CD19-depleted stem cell transplant. The chain recombines TRBV6-1 with TRBJ2-2; a possible D gene is TRBD2 (5 bases). CDR3 nucleotides: TGTGCCAGCAGTGACTTTTCCCTAGCCGGCACCGGGGAGCTGTTTTTT. Encoded protein: CASSDFSLAGTGELFF.